This paragraph reports one T cell receptor beta chain. Its specificity is not known. This sample's time point: week 11, during vaccination. Alongside topical imiquimod, each dose of vaccine comprised 300 ug of mutant IDH1 20-mer peptide. Donors had new IDH1-mutant astrocytomas of WHO grade 3 or 4 (ATRX-lost). The J segment lost 3 bases and the V segment lost 2 bases, leaving 6 bases of the junction unmatched. Germline lookup yields CDR1 MNHEY and CDR2 SMNVEV (reference sequence). The CDR3 loop spans 16 amino acids. The record originates from a study of a mutant IDH1 vaccine in newly diagnosed glioma. Study-wide background: Radiotherapy alone preceded vaccination by 4-6 weeks; alternatively, vaccination started with temozolomide cycles.

The protocol was immunoSEQ multiplex PCR, while the TCRdb copy is restricted to in-frame clones and leaves out a portion. The profile shows under 150,000 clones, 85% to 90% of them singletons. The clonotype was recovered from a woman in her fifties or sixties with glioma. The gene calls are TRBV27 and TRBJ2-1, with TRBD2 identical over 8 bases. The starting material was PBMCs, obtained from a glioma patient whose treatment included an IDH1 peptide vaccine. The CDR3 sequence is CASSLGVAGIYNEQFF. DNA of the CDR3: TGTGCCAGCAGTTTAGGAGTAGCGGGAATCTACAATGAGCAGTTCTTC.